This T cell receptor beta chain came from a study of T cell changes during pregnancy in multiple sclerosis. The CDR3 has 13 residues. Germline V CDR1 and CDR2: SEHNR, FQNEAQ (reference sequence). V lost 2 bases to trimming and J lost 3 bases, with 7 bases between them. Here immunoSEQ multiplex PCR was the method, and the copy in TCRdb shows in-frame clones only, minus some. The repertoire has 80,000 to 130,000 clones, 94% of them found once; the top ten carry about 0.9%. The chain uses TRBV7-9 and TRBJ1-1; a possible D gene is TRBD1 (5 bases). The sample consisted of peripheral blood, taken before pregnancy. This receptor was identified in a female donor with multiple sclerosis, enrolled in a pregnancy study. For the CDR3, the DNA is TGTGCCAGCAGCTTACAGGGCTACACTGAAGCTTTCTTT. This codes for CASSLQGYTEAFF. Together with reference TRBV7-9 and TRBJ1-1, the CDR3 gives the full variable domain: DTGVSQNPRHKITKRGQNVTFRCDPISEHNRLYWYRQTLGQGPEFLTYFQNEAQLEKSRLLSDRFSAERPKGSFSTLEIQRTEQGDSAMYLCASSLQGYTEAFFGQGTRLTVV.